This is a list of T cell receptor beta chains from one sample in a study of cytomegalovirus exposure and HLA in healthy donors. This table comes from immunoSEQ multiplex PCR, and its TCRdb copy is limited to in-frame clones, with some not included. The sample consists of about 230,000 clones, about 83% of them appearing once. Specimen: PBMCs. The receptors shown here come from a human donor in good health. The CDR3 runs from the conserved cysteine through the conserved F or W. The order of the fields is V gene, clone size, CDR3 length, J gene, D gene, CDR3 DNA, CDR3 protein. D genes are given only for firm matches. Only some rows state a clone size, as once, few, many or a class for expanded clones.

>TRBV7-3|NA|16|TRBJ2-1|TRBD1
TGTGCCAGCAGCTTAGGACAGGGAATCTCCTACAATGAGCAGTTCTTC
CASSLGQGISYNEQFF
>TRBV14|NA|15|TRBJ2-3|TRBD2
TGTGCCAGCGCCCGGACTAGCGGGAGACCAGATACGCAGTATTTT
CASARTSGRPDTQYF
>TRBV4-1|NA|19|TRBJ2-1|TRBD2
TGCGCCAGCAGCCAAGGTGAGGCTTTGCGACTAGCGGGAAACAATGAGCAGTTCTTC
CASSQGEALRLAGNNEQFF
>TRBV4-1|NA|15|TRBJ2-7|TRBD2
TGCGCCAGCAGACACGGACTAGCGGGAGGCTACGAGCAGTACTTC
CASRHGLAGGYEQYF
>TRBV5-1|NA|15|TRBJ1-1|NA
TGCGCCAGCAGCGCGTTCAGGGGTGGGAACACTGAAGCTTTCTTT
CASSAFRGGNTEAFF
>TRBV29-1|NA|13|TRBJ2-1|NA
TGCAGCGTTGGCGGGGAAGCCTACAATGAGCAGTTCTTC
CSVGGEAYNEQFF
>TRBV7-9|NA|17|TRBJ2-5|TRBD2
TGTTCCAGCAGCAAGATAGCGGGAGGGCCCTTTCAAGAGACCCAGTACTTC
CSSSKIAGGPFQETQYF
>TRBV7-9|NA|13|TRBJ1-2|TRBD1
TGTTCCAGCAGCCAACAGGGGGCGTATGGCTACACCTTC
CSSSQQGAYGYTF
>TRBV4-1|NA|19|TRBJ2-1|TRBD1
TGCGCCAGCAGCCAAGAGTGGACAGGGACATTTGTTAACTACAATGAGCAGTTCTTC
CASSQEWTGTFVNYNEQFF
>TRBV7-9|NA|16|TRBJ2-3|TRBD2
TGTTCCAGCAGTCGGGGACTAGCGGGAGCGGGAGATACGCAGTATTTT
CSSSRGLAGAGDTQYF
>TRBV19|NA|14|TRBJ1-2|NA
TGTGCCAGTAGTATTTCCGGAGCTAACTATGGCTACACCTTC
CASSISGANYGYTF
>TRBV19|NA|13|TRBJ2-7|TRBD1
TGTGCCAGTAGTACCAGGGGGTTCTACGAGCAGTACTTC
CASSTRGFYEQYF
>TRBV29-1|NA|15|TRBJ2-5|NA
TGCAGCGTTGAAACAGGCCAAAGCCTCGGAGAGACCCAGTACTTC
CSVETGQSLGETQYF
>TRBV7-2|NA|16|TRBJ2-3|TRBD2
TGTGCCAGCAGCTTAGAGAGAACTAGCGGCACAGATACGCAGTATTTT
CASSLERTSGTDTQYF
>TRBV2|few|14|TRBJ2-7|NA
TGTGCCAGCAGTGGCAGGGTGAGGTCCTACGAGCAGTACTTC
CASSGRVRSYEQYF
>TRBV5-1|NA|16|TRBJ1-2|TRBD1
TGCGCCAGCAGCTTGGGGACAGGGAACAGCAACTATGGCTACACCTTC
CASSLGTGNSNYGYTF
>TRBV28|NA|15|TRBJ2-7|NA
TGTGCCAGCAGCCCCCTCCCCCGGAGCTCCTACGAGCAGTACTTC
CASSPLPRSSYEQYF
>TRBV19|few|15|TRBJ2-7|TRBD1
TGTGCCAGTAGTATAGAGGACAGGGCATACTACGAGCAGTACTTC
CASSIEDRAYYEQYF
>TRBV7-2|NA|14|TRBJ2-7|NA
TGTGCCAGCAGCTTGGGAACAGGCCCCTACGAGCAGTACTTC
CASSLGTGPYEQYF
>TRBV25-1|NA|15|TRBJ2-2|NA
TGTGCCAGCAGTGAGGAGGGGGCAAACACCGGGGAGCTGTTTTTT
CASSEEGANTGELFF
>TRBV2|NA|14|TRBJ2-7|NA
TGTGCCAGCAGTGAATTACGAACTCGGGGCGAGCAGTACTTC
CASSELRTRGEQYF
>TRBV28|NA|16|TRBJ2-3|TRBD2
TGTGCCAGCAGTGAATTAGCGGGAGGGCCGGCGGATACGCAGTATTTT
CASSELAGGPADTQYF
>TRBV15|NA|13|TRBJ2-5|NA
TGTGCCACCAGCAGAGTTCAGAAGGAGACCCAGTACTTC
CATSRVQKETQYF
>TRBV6-5|NA|14|TRBJ1-1|NA
TGTGCCAGCAGTTATCAACATCGCAACACTGAAGCTTTCTTT
CASSYQHRNTEAFF
>TRBV11-1|NA|16|TRBJ2-5|TRBD1
TGTGCCAGCAGCTCGCCGCGGACAGGAAGACAAGAGACCCAGTACTTC
CASSSPRTGRQETQYF